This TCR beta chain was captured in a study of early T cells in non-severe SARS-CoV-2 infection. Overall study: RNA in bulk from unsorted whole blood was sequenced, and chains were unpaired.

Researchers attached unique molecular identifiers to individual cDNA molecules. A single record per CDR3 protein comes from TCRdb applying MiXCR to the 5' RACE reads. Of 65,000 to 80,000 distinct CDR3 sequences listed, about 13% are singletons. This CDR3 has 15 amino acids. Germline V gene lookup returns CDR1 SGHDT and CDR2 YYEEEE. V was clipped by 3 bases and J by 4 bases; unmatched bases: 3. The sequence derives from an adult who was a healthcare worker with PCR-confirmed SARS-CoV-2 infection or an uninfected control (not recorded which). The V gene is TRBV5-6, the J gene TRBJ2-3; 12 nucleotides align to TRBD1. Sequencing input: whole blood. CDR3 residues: CASSSGTGGPDTQYF. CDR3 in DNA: TGTGCCAGCAGCTCCGGGACAGGGGGCCCAGATACGCAGTATTTT. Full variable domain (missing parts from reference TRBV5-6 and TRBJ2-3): DAGVTQSPTHLIKTRGQQVTLRCSPKSGHDTVSWYQQALGQGPQFIFQYYEEEERQRGNFPDRFSGHQFPNYSSELNVNALLLGDSALYLCASSSGTGGPDTQYFGPGTRLTVL.